This TCR beta chain was recovered during a study of immune evolution from preneoplasia to lung adenocarcinoma. Generated by immunoSEQ multiplex PCR, the TCRdb table keeps only in-frame clones and is missing some. This sample carries 3,500 to 4,500 clones, over 65% of them seen once, and the ten largest clones take 12%. The study, taken as a whole, reports: Clonality was highest in normal lung, lower in later-stage lesions apparently. From normal lung to invasive adenocarcinoma, top clone frequencies appeared to decrease.

Notes on this clone: The target antigen is unknown.

Each case's diagnosis was confirmed by two pathologists on H&E. After pathologic assessment, macro-dissection selected premalignant or tumor cells for extraction. This CDR3 has 15 amino acids. The V and J ends lost 2 bases and 2 bases respectively, with 11 bases between them. CDR1 and CDR2 from the germline V gene are SGDLS and YYNGEE. The sample comprised FFPE lung adenocarcinoma in situ tissue. The clonotype comes from a person aged 60 to 80 with lung adenocarcinoma. This rearrangement joins TRBV9 to TRBJ2-1; D is perhaps TRBD1 or TRBD2 (5 bases each). The CDR3 DNA is TGTGCCAGCAGCGTCTCGGGACGGACCTACAATGAGCAGTTCTTC. This gives the protein CASSVSGRTYNEQFF.